Given below is one T cell receptor (beta chain) in context. Measured with immunoSEQ multiplex PCR; TCRdb has only the in-frame clones, and not every one. Of about 180,000 clones in the sample, just under 95% are singletons; the top ten hold around 0.98%. The data are from a study of T cell responses to AZD1222 COVID-19 vaccine. The receptor was derived from an adult who received the MenACWY meningococcal vaccine as a control. The material sequenced was peripheral blood, taken 28 days after the second dose of the MenACWY control vaccine.

CDR3 region: CASARSDIEYGYTF. CDR3 sequence (DNA): TGTGCCAGTGCCCGTTCCGATATTGAGTATGGCTACACCTTC. V usage is TRBV6-5 and J usage is TRBJ1-2, with no clear D. Per the germline V gene, CDR1 is MNHEY and CDR2 is SVGAGI. This CDR3 contains 14 residues. The V and J ends lost 9 bases and 5 bases respectively, with 19 bases between them.